What follows is one T cell receptor (beta chain) and its context. Its specificity is unknown. The entry originates in a study of PD-1 blockade in classical Hodgkin lymphoma. Autologous stem cell transplantation was followed by relapse in every patient, and brentuximab vedotin exposure varied. TCRdb's copy holds only in-frame clones and misses some; the assay was immunoSEQ multiplex PCR. The sample carries roughly 13,000 clones, 75% to 90% recorded once. CDR3 length equals 13 residues. Trimming took off 0 bases at V and 1 base at J, with 7 bases between the two ends. CDR1 GTSNPN and CDR2 SVGIG come from the germline V gene (reference sequence). General study results and limits: Baseline TCR diversity was reportedly lower in newly diagnosed patients than in healthy donors. It was reported as lower still in relapsed/refractory patients.

The source material was peripheral blood mononuclear cells (PBMCs), sampled at baseline. The chain links TRBV30 to TRBJ2-7; D unresolved. This TCR was sampled from a human donor with classical Hodgkin lymphoma. CDR3 protein: CAWSVKGSYEQYF. The CDR3 coding sequence is TGTGCCTGGAGTGTAAAGGGATCCTACGAGCAGTACTTC. Looking up the rest from reference TRBV30 and TRBJ2-7 gives the full variable domain: SQTIHQWPATLVQPVGSPLSLECTVEGTSNPNLYWYRQAAGRGLQLLFYSVGIGQISSEVPQNLSASRPQDRQFILSSKKLLLSDSGFYLCAWSVKGSYEQYFGPGTRLTVT.